This TCR beta chain was recorded in a study of CD8+ T cells in alopecia areata. Study background: The duration of tofacitinib was 6 to 18 months, with 6 months off drug afterward. General study findings and limits: Among the 100 top clones, expanded CD8+ clones, like scalp clonality, were significantly decreased by tofacitinib.

Treatment reported: oral pan-JAK inhibitor, 5-10 mg twice daily. Sorting of CD4+ and CD8+ T cells was performed on PBMCs. With regard to this clone: Its antigen remains unidentified.

V dropped 7 bases and J dropped 6 bases, with 16 bases sitting between them. CDR1 is MNHNS and CDR2 is SASEGT in the germline V gene. The CDR3 loop spans 14 amino acids. Following RNA extraction, reverse transcription yielded cDNA that acted as the sequencing template. Sequenced by immunoSEQ multiplex PCR; TCRdb stores in-frame clones only, minus some. The profile shows around 190,000 clones, 50% to 60% of them singletons. The receptor comes from a human donor with alopecia areata. The chain combines TRBV6-1 with TRBJ2-1, with D possibly TRBD2 on 6 matching bases. The specimen was CD4+ T cells sorted from blood, collected at week 4, from a patient treated with tofacitinib. CDR3 loop: CASITTSLGNEQFF. Written as DNA, the CDR3 is TGTGCCAGCATCACGACTAGTCTGGGCAATGAGCAGTTCTTC.